Listed below are T cell receptor beta chains from one sample, sequenced in a study of blood T cell repertoires in COVID-19. Data came from immunoSEQ multiplex PCR; TCRdb stores just in-frame clones and leaves some out. The repertoire holds hundreds of thousands of clones, with around four fifths as singletons. The specimen sequenced was peripheral blood. These receptors originate from a woman aged 80 or over with acute or convalescent COVID-19. Both conserved end residues are part of each CDR3. Part of the rows lack a size; the others show once, few, many or a class for expanded clones.

J gene,CDR3 length,V gene,clone size,CDR3 protein
TRBJ1-3,15,TRBV9,NA,CASSPRTGAGNTIYF
TRBJ2-5,16,TRBV5-1,NA,CASSLGEIAGAGTQYF
TRBJ2-3,15,TRBV30,once,CAWSVGGSTTDTQYF
TRBJ1-5,16,TRBV7-2,NA,CASSLGGVVSNQPQHF
TRBJ2-3,14,TRBV18,NA,CASSPLASTDTQYF
TRBJ1-4,16,TRBV7-2,NA,CASSLAGGSVGEKLFF
TRBJ1-4,15,TRBV28,few,CASRPTGTTNEKLFF
TRBJ2-5,14,TRBV18,NA,CASSPRTVGETQYF
TRBJ1-3,17,TRBV5-1,few,CASSFGLPGFSGNTIYF
TRBJ1-2,13,TRBV6-1,NA,CASSEGTGLGYTF
TRBJ1-1,14,TRBV5-5,NA,CASSRTGTNTEAFF
TRBJ2-1,16,TRBV9,NA,CASSLGLAVSYNEQFF
TRBJ1-2,16,TRBV5-4,NA,CASSLQSWGRDYGYTF
TRBJ2-7,14,TRBV7-2,NA,CASSLTSVSYEQYF
TRBJ2-3,13,TRBV5-8,NA,CASMKGWTDTQYF
TRBJ2-7,13,TRBV18,NA,CASSPGGTSEQYF
TRBJ2-1,17,TRBV9,few,CASSPGIAGGENNEQFF
TRBJ1-6,17,TRBV4-1,NA,CASSQQQGASYNSPLHF
TRBJ2-2,16,TRBV7-8,few,CASSFGTGVNTGELFF
TRBJ2-1,14,TRBV9,NA,CASSVGETGNEQFF
TRBJ1-1,13,TRBV6-4,few,CASSDSGQGEAFF
TRBJ1-4,18,TRBV4-3,NA,CASSPEGTAMGGGEKLFF
TRBJ2-7,15,TRBV7-3,NA,CASSLQAGNSYEQYF
TRBJ2-3,16,TRBV24-1,NA,CATSDWTGGDTDTQYF
TRBJ2-4,14,TRBV5-4,few,CASSSPGQINIQYF
TRBJ1-2,15,TRBV18,NA,CASSPIGQGDYGYTF
TRBJ1-1,15,TRBV3-1/TRBV3-2,NA,CASSPMGGLNTEAFF
TRBJ1-4,14,TRBV7-2,NA,CASSLGGVEGKLFF
TRBJ2-5,13,TRBV9,NA,CASSVEPGETQYF
TRBJ1-1,15,TRBV5-4,NA,CASSSKRQGRTETFF
TRBJ2-5,15,TRBV5-1,NA,CASSFSGRREETQYF
TRBJ2-1,11,TRBV28,NA,CASSVNNEQFF
TRBJ2-1,14,TRBV2,once,CASRGTGGYNEQFF
TRBJ1-1,12,TRBV6-5,NA,CASSGQGTEAFF
TRBJ2-1,15,TRBV6-5,many,CASNPRRGVANEQFF
TRBJ1-5,18,TRBV12-5,NA,CASGAGTGGRVDNQPQHF
TRBJ1-1,15,TRBV7-3,few,CASSLTGRRGTEAFF
TRBJ1-1,13,TRBV6-5,few,CASSYTGGAEAFF
TRBJ1-3,15,TRBV7-9,NA,CASSSGTGAGNTIYF
TRBJ2-5,14,TRBV7-2,NA,CASSLGDSQETQYF
TRBJ2-4,17,TRBV5-6,NA,CASSLDFRTGKKNIQYF
TRBJ2-7,16,TRBV4-3,NA,CASSQVLAGGGYEQYF